These T cell receptor beta chains were read from a single sample in a study of Tregs in tolerant kidney transplant recipients. The method was immunoSEQ multiplex PCR; TCRdb's version includes in-frame clones alone and lacks a portion of them. The repertoire consists of 98,000 or so clones, with around 91% occurring once and the leading ten covering nearly 0.35%. Material: CD4+ T cells from blood, obtained before the transplant. The receptor set was obtained from a human donor who received a combined kidney and bone marrow transplant. The CDR3 runs from the conserved cysteine through the conserved F or W. D genes are given only for firm matches. Rows may omit the clone size; those that give it use once, few, many or a size class.

CDR3 DNA	CDR3 protein	J gene	clone size	V gene	D gene
TGTGCCAGCAGCCTTGACAATTACAATGAGCAGTTCTTC	CASSLDNYNEQFF	TRBJ2-1	-	TRBV2	-
TGTGCCAGCAAAAGGGTTTCGCGGGACACCGGGGAGCTGTTTTTT	CASKRVSRDTGELFF	TRBJ2-2	once	TRBV6-4	-
TGCGCCAGCAGCCAATCCATTCTGGTCGTAGACACTGAAGCTTTCTTT	CASSQSILVVDTEAFF	TRBJ1-1	-	TRBV4-1	-
TGCGCCAGCAGCTCTACAGGGCCCAACTATGGCTACACCTTC	CASSSTGPNYGYTF	TRBJ1-2	-	TRBV5-1	-
TGCGCCAGCAGCCCCGAACGACTTAGCTCCTACAATGAGCAGTTCTTC	CASSPERLSSYNEQFF	TRBJ2-1	-	TRBV4-3	-
TGTGCCAGCAGCTTCAACTACGAGCAGTACTTC	CASSFNYEQYF	TRBJ2-7	-	TRBV11-2	-
TGTGCCAGCCGACAGGGTCCCTACTACGAGCAGTACTTC	CASRQGPYYEQYF	TRBJ2-7	-	TRBV27	TRBD1
TGTGCCAGCAGTTTAGCGGGAGTAGTAGAGACCCAGTACTTC	CASSLAGVVETQYF	TRBJ2-5	-	TRBV27	TRBD2
TGTGCCAGCAGTTTATTAGGTCAGGGCGGCTACACCTTC	CASSLLGQGGYTF	TRBJ1-2	few	TRBV27	-
TGTGCCAGTTCCGAGTCAGGGTTGGCCCAGCATTTT	CASSESGLAQHF	TRBJ1-5	-	TRBV19	-
TGCGCCAGCAGCGTGAACAGGAACACTGAAGCTTTCTTT	CASSVNRNTEAFF	TRBJ1-1	few	TRBV10-2	-
TGTGCCAGCAGCTCCGGGGGGGCCCGCACAGATACGCAGTATTTT	CASSSGGARTDTQYF	TRBJ2-3	-	TRBV5-4	TRBD2
TGTGCCAGCAGTTTGACAGCCAATCAGCCCCAGCATTTT	CASSLTANQPQHF	TRBJ1-5	-	TRBV28	-
TGTGCCAGCTCCTATTACAGGGACACCGGGGAGCTGTTTTTT	CASSYYRDTGELFF	TRBJ2-2	-	TRBV18	-
TGTGCCAGCTCACCGCAGGTGGAGACCCAGTACTTC	CASSPQVETQYF	TRBJ2-5	-	TRBV18	-
TGTGCCACCAGGGTAGCGGGAGGGGGCGAGCAGTACTTC	CATRVAGGGEQYF	TRBJ2-7	-	TRBV6-5	TRBD2
TGCGCCAGCAGCACGACACTGAACACTGAAGCTTTCTTT	CASSTTLNTEAFF	TRBJ1-1	-	TRBV5-1	-
TGTGCCAGCAGCTTGCGGACTAGCGGGGGCCCCAATGAGCAGTTCTTC	CASSLRTSGGPNEQFF	TRBJ2-1	-	TRBV11-3	TRBD2
TGTGCCAGCAGTCAAGGACTAGCGGGTGGCTACGAGCAGTACTTC	CASSQGLAGGYEQYF	TRBJ2-7	-	TRBV28	TRBD2
TGTGCCAGTAAGCCCCCCACTACTTCACCCCTCCACTTT	CASKPPTTSPLHF	TRBJ1-6	-	TRBV19	-
TGTGCCAGCAGTCTAGACAGGGGGAACACCGGGGAGCTGTTTTTT	CASSLDRGNTGELFF	TRBJ2-2	-	TRBV2	TRBD1
TGTGCCAGCAGAAGCGTAGGGGAGGTCGAGCAGTACTTC	CASRSVGEVEQYF	TRBJ2-7	-	TRBV6-5	-
TGTGCCAGCAGCTTTGGACTAGCGGGAGACATTCAGTACTTC	CASSFGLAGDIQYF	TRBJ2-4	-	TRBV7-2	TRBD2
TGTGCCAGCTCACCCTTGGCGGGGGAATCCTACGAGCAGTACTTC	CASSPLAGESYEQYF	TRBJ2-7	once	TRBV18	TRBD2
TGTGCCAGCAGTCCCGGGCAACTAAGGCGGGGTATAGATACGCAGTATTTT	CASSPGQLRRGIDTQYF	TRBJ2-3	-	TRBV5-4	-
TGTGCCAGCAGCTTGAGTAGCGGGCTTCTCGAGCAGTACTTC	CASSLSSGLLEQYF	TRBJ2-7	-	TRBV11-2	TRBD2
TGTGCCAGCAGCTCCGGGACTGCCTCCATGAACACTGAAGCTTTCTTT	CASSSGTASMNTEAFF	TRBJ1-1	-	TRBV5-4	-
TGTGCCAGCAGGGGACAGGCGAACACTGAAGCTTTCTTT	CASRGQANTEAFF	TRBJ1-1	once	TRBV7-9	TRBD1
TGTGCCAGCAGCTTAGTCGGCGGGAGCTCCTACAATGAGCAGTTCTTC	CASSLVGGSSYNEQFF	TRBJ2-1	-	TRBV7-2	TRBD2
TGCAGCGTTGCTAGGGAGAGCAGAGAAAAACTGTTTTTT	CSVARESREKLFF	TRBJ1-4	-	TRBV29-1	-
TGTGCCAGCAGTGCTGGTACCAGCGGGGGCCAAGAGACCCAGTACTTC	CASSAGTSGGQETQYF	TRBJ2-5	-	TRBV2	TRBD2
TGTGCCAGCAGCGCGGGGACAGGGGAAGGTTCACCCCTCCACTTT	CASSAGTGEGSPLHF	TRBJ1-6	-	TRBV5-4	TRBD1
TGTGCCAGCAGTGACAGGGGCCGGGATCAGCCCCAGCATTTT	CASSDRGRDQPQHF	TRBJ1-5	-	TRBV6-4	-
TGTGCCAGCAGCACCCCGGGTAATGATTTCTTC	CASSTPGNDFF	TRBJ1-2	-	TRBV6-5	-
TGTGCCAGCAGCGTACTGACAGATACGCAGTATTTT	CASSVLTDTQYF	TRBJ2-3	-	TRBV9	-
TGTGCCAGCAGCCCAGACCCCAGGGATACGCGGTATTTT	CASSPDPRDTRYF	TRBJ2-3	-	TRBV7-2	-
TGCAGCGTTGAAGAGGGACTCTATGGCTACACCTTC	CSVEEGLYGYTF	TRBJ1-2	-	TRBV29-1	-
TGTGCCAGCAGTTACTCGATGGCAGGTGGCTACGAGCAGTACTTC	CASSYSMAGGYEQYF	TRBJ2-7	-	TRBV6-6	-
TGCGCCAGCAGCGACCCCCTTGAGGCAGTCACTAGCACAGATACGCAGTATTTT	CASSDPLEAVTSTDTQYF	TRBJ2-3	-	TRBV5-1	-
TGCGCCAGCAGCAGCTCGGGGGTCTATGGCTACACCTTC	CASSSSGVYGYTF	TRBJ1-2	-	TRBV5-1	-
TGTGCCAGCAGCCAGACACAGGGGGCTGAAAAACTGTTTTTT	CASSQTQGAEKLFF	TRBJ1-4	-	TRBV7-9	TRBD1
TGTGCCAGCACTAATTCCGGGACTAGCGGAGATACGCAGTATTTT	CASTNSGTSGDTQYF	TRBJ2-3	-	TRBV6-6	TRBD2